The 19 T cell receptor beta chains given below trace back to one sample, sequenced in a study of CD8 T cells in ankylosing spondylitis. In TCRdb, the 5' RACE reads were re-called with MiXCR into one record per CDR3 protein. Seen here are around 300,000 distinct CDR3 sequences, about 15% observed once, and the top ten hold about 1%. What was sequenced was blood, either unsorted or a sorted T cell fraction (not recorded which). These receptor sequences come from a male donor with ankylosing spondylitis or in good health (not recorded which).

This rearrangement joins TRBV20-1 to TRBJ2-3, with no clear D. The V and J ends lost 3 bases and 5 bases respectively, with 6 bases between them. From germline, CDR1 is DFQATT and CDR2 SNEGSKA (reference sequence). The CDR3 contains 11 residues. The CDR3 nucleotides read TGCAGTGCTAGCCGCGGAGATACGCAGTATTTT. Protein: CSASRGDTQYF.

The V gene is TRBV7-2, the J gene TRBJ1-2, with D possibly being TRBD1 (6 bases). The V end lost 7 bases, the J end lost 2 bases, and 17 bases lay between the germline ends. Germline V gene data show CDR1 as SGHTA and CDR2 as FQGNSA. The CDR3 is 15 residues long. CDR3 DNA: TGTGCCAGCACTACGAGAGGGGGTCCGAACTATGGCTACACCTTC. It codes for CASTTRGGPNYGYTF.

This clonotype has more than one count but fewer than ten. The chain has TRBV6-1 and TRBJ1-1, with 9 positions matching TRBD1. V dropped 6 bases and J dropped 2; count of bases not matched to a gene: 7. CDR1 is MNHNS, CDR2 SASEGT, per germline. The CDR3 consists of 15 residues. The CDR3 loop is CASSLYRGLNTEAFF. CDR3 bases: TGTGCCAGCAGCCTATACAGGGGGCTAAACACTGAAGCTTTCTTT.

The rearrangement links TRBV4-1 to TRBJ1-5, with D maybe TRBD1 (5 bases). Germline V gene sequence: CDR1 MGHRA, CDR2 YSYEKL. The CDR3 has 17 amino acids. Trimming took 0 bases from V and 1 from J, leaving 13 bases between them. The chain's CDR3 is CASSQDSNRPSNQPQHF. The CDR3 nucleotides are TGCGCCAGCAGCCAAGATTCTAACAGGCCAAGCAATCAGCCCCAGCATTTT.

In this sample, this clonotype turned up a few times. The chain links TRBV5-6 to TRBJ2-7; D is ambiguous. Germline V gene data show CDR1 as SGHDT and CDR2 as YYEEEE. Trimming removed 4 bases from V and 5 bases from J, with 16 bases in between. The CDR3 totals 14 residues. CDR3 DNA: TGTGCCAGCAGCCCAAACACTGGATGGAACGAGCAGTACTTC. This codes for CASSPNTGWNEQYF.

The chain links TRBV10-3 to TRBJ2-3; 8 bases are a match to TRBD2. The J segment lost 1 base and the V segment lost 8 bases, leaving 5 bases of the junction unmatched. Germline V gene lookup returns CDR1 ENHRY and CDR2 SYGVKD. CDR3 length: 14 residues. This CDR3 is CAIDREGGTDTQYF. In DNA form, the CDR3 reads TGTGCCATCGATCGGGAGGGCGGCACAGATACGCAGTATTTT.

CDR3 nucleotides: TGCGCCAGCAGCTTCGGGTCGGGACAGACCTACGAGCAGTACTTC. Its translation is CASSFGSGQTYEQYF. This chain joins TRBV5-1 and TRBJ2-7; TRBD1 aligns across 7 bases. The CDR3 consists of 15 residues. Germline V lookup: CDR1 SGHRS, CDR2 YFSETQ. The V gene end was trimmed by 2 bases and the J gene end by 2 bases; junction bases not matched to a gene: 7.

This clonotype was observed a handful of times. J is TRBJ2-7 and V is TRBV19, with 10 bases matching TRBD1. Trimming at V came to 5 bases and at J to 6 bases, leaving 7 bases not matched to a gene. This CDR3 is 14 amino acids long. Per the germline V gene, CDR1 is LNHDA and CDR2 is SQIVND (reference sequence). For the CDR3, the DNA is TGTGCCAGTAGTCAAATGGGGACAGGGGCCGAGCAGTACTTC. Encoded protein: CASSQMGTGAEQYF.

V gene TRBV5-6 combines with J gene TRBJ1-2; 8 bases are a match to TRBD1. Germline values: CDR1 SGHDT, CDR2 YYEEEE. V lost 4 bases, J lost 2 bases, and 7 bases stayed unmatched. The CDR3 loop spans 15 amino acids. The CDR3 is CASSPPDRGNYGYTF. DNA for the CDR3: TGTGCCAGCAGCCCCCCCGACAGGGGCAACTATGGCTACACCTTC.

This clonotype was detected ten times or more. V usage is TRBV12-3 or TRBV12-4 and J usage is TRBJ2-7; D is perhaps TRBD2 (6 bases). The CDR3 totals 13 residues. Deletions cut 6 bases from V and 3 bases from J, with 12 bases between. This CDR3 is CASRHRENYEQYF. As DNA, the CDR3 is TGTGCCAGCAGGCACCGGGAGAACTACGAGCAGTACTTC.

This clonotype came up a few times. This sequence joins TRBV25-1 and TRBJ1-1, with D perhaps matching TRBD1 (5 bases). Trimming pared 10 bases from V and 4 bases from J, leaving 16 bases between. The CDR3 is made up of 13 amino acids. Germline CDR1 reads MGHDK; CDR2 reads SYGVNS. This CDR3 reads CATEQAPGTEAFF. CDR3 nucleotide sequence: TGTGCCACCGAACAGGCCCCGGGCACTGAAGCTTTCTTT.

This clonotype was detected a few times. This chain connects TRBV5-5 to TRBJ2-1; weak D call: TRBD1 (6 bases). The CDR3 covers 15 residues. Between the trimmed V and J ends, which lost 3 bases and 2 bases, there was a span of 12 bases. CDR1 SGHKS and CDR2 YYEKEE come from the germline V gene (reference sequence). The DNA of the CDR3 is TGTGCCAGCAGCTACGGACAGAGAACCTACAATGAGCAGTTCTTC. It codes for CASSYGQRTYNEQFF.

This clonotype was seen a few times. J is TRBJ1-2 and V is TRBV5-1; 7 bases fit TRBD1. The CDR3 extends over 13 amino acids. CDR1 is SGHRS and CDR2 is YFSETQ in the germline V gene. V was clipped by 2 bases and J by 6 bases; unmatched bases: 4. Written as DNA, the CDR3 is TGCGCCAGCAGCTTACAGGGGATTGATGGCTACACCTTC. Protein product: CASSLQGIDGYTF.

CDR3 nucleotide sequence: TGTGCCAGCAGTTTCACAGGGGTGGGCACAGATACGCAGTATTTT. Encoded protein: CASSFTGVGTDTQYF. The chain combines TRBV27 with TRBJ2-3, with 7 bases matching TRBD1. CDR1 and CDR2 from the germline V gene are MNHEY and SMNVEV (reference sequence). CDR3 length equals 15 residues. V dropped 3 bases and J dropped 1; count of bases not matched to a gene: 4.

The table lists this clonotype with a few counts. V gene TRBV12-3 or TRBV12-4 combines with J gene TRBJ1-1; perhaps TRBD1 as D (5 bases). The length of the CDR3 is 13 residues. The V end lost 5 bases, the J end lost 5 bases, and 12 bases lay between the germline ends. The CDR3 nucleotides are TGTGCCAGCAGTCTCGGGACCCCGACTGAAGCTTTCTTT. Amino acid sequence: CASSLGTPTEAFF.

CDR3 nucleotides: TGCGCCAGCAGCCAAGTGCGGACAGGGGGCGGTAGGACTGAAGCTTTCTTT. Protein product: CASSQVRTGGGRTEAFF. J is TRBJ1-1 and V is TRBV4-1, with 11 bases identical to TRBD1. With 1 base clipped from V and 5 bases from J, the junction kept 9 bases outside the gene matches. This CDR3 is built from 17 residues. The germline V gene has CDR1 MGHRA and CDR2 YSYEKL.

The chain combines TRBV7-9 with TRBJ2-1; the match to TRBD2 covers 10 bases. Per the germline V gene, CDR1 is SEHNR and CDR2 is FQNEAQ (reference sequence). The CDR3 has 16 residues. Germline trimming cut 1 base from V and 8 bases from J; bases unmatched to any gene: 8. CDR3 sequence reads: CASSLGRLAGVDEQFF. CDR3 coding DNA: TGTGCCAGCAGCTTAGGACGCCTAGCGGGAGTAGATGAGCAGTTCTTC.

The chain has TRBV3-1 and TRBJ1-2, with 9 bases that match TRBD1. Germline values: CDR1 LGHDT, CDR2 YNNKEL (reference sequence). The CDR3 is made up of 15 amino acids. The J segment lost 5 bases and the V segment lost 3 bases, leaving 7 bases of the junction unmatched. The CDR3 coding sequence is TGTGCCAGCAGCCAGGACCGACAGGGGGGTTATGGCTACACCTTC. Its protein product is CASSQDRQGGYGYTF.

This clonotype was detected ten times or more. The chain is built from TRBV29-1 and TRBJ1-1; TRBD1 might be the D (6 bases). Germline V CDR1 and CDR2: SQVTM, ANQGSEA. The CDR3 has 14 residues. Deletions cut 3 bases from V and 2 bases from J, with 13 bases between. The CDR3 protein is CSVDGGTLNTEAFF. CDR3 nucleotide sequence: TGCAGCGTTGATGGCGGGACACTCAACACTGAAGCTTTCTTT.